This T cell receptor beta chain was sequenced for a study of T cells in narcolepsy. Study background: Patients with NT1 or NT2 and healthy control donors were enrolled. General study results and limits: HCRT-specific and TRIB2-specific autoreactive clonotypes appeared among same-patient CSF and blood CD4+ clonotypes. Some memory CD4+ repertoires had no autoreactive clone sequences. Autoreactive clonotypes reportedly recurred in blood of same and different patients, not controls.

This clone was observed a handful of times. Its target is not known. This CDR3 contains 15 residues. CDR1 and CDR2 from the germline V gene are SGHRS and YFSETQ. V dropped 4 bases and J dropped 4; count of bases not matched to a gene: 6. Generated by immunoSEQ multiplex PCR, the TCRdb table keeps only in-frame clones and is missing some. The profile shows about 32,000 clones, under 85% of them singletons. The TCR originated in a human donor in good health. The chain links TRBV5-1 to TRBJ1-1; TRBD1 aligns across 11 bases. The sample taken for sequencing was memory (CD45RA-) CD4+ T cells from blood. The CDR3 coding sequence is TGCGCCAGCAGCCCGCGCGGGACAGGGGGCACTGAAGCTTTCTTT. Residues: CASSPRGTGGTEAFF.